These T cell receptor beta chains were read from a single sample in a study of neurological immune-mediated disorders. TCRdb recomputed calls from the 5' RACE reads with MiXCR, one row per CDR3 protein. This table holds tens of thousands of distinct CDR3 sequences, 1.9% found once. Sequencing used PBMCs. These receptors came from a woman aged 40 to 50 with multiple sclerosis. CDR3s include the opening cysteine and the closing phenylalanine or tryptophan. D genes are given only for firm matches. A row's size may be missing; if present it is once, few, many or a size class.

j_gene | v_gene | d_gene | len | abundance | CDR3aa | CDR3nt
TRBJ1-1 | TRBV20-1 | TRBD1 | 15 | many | CSARKTGAGNTEAFF | TGCAGTGCTAGAAAGACAGGGGCAGGGAACACTGAAGCTTTCTTT
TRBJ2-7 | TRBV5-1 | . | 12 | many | CASSSFEGEQYF | TGCGCCAGCAGCTCATTCGAGGGTGAGCAGTACTTC
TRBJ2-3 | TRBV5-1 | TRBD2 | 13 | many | CASTESGADTQYF | TGCGCCAGCACGGAGAGCGGGGCAGATACGCAGTATTTT
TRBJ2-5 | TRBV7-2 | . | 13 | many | CASSLIPLSSQYF | TGTGCCAGCAGCTTAATCCCTCTTAGCTCCCAGTACTTC
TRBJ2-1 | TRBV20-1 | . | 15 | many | CSARDLTAFYNEQFF | TGCAGTGCTAGAGATCTCACTGCCTTCTACAATGAGCAGTTCTTC
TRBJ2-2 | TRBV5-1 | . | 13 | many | CASSLRAHGELFF | TGCGCCAGCAGCTTGAGGGCTCACGGGGAGCTGTTTTTT
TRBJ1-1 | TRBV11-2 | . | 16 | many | CASSLEGPLTNTEAFF | TGTGCCAGCAGCTTAGAAGGCCCATTAACGAACACTGAAGCTTTCTTT
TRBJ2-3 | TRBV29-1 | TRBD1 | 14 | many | CSVTGQAGTDTQYF | TGCAGCGTTACCGGACAGGCGGGCACAGATACGCAGTATTTT
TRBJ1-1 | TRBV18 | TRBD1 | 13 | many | CASSLDRGAEAFF | TGTGCCAGCTCACTGGACAGGGGAGCTGAAGCTTTCTTT
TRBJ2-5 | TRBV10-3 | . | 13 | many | CAISDEYQETQYF | TGTGCCATCAGTGATGAGTACCAAGAGACCCAGTACTTC
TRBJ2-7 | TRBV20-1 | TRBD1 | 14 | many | CSVFMDRGFDEQYF | TGCAGTGTTTTCATGGACAGGGGGTTCGACGAGCAGTACTTC
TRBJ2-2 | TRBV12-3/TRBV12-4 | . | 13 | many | CASSLLNTGELFF | TGTGCCAGCAGCCTCCTGAACACCGGGGAGCTGTTTTTT
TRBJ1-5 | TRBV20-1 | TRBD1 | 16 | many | CSAGAGGAFLRQPQHF | TGCAGTGCCGGTGCAGGGGGCGCGTTTCTGAGGCAGCCCCAGCATTTT
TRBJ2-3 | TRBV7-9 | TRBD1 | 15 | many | CASSLGGGGTDTQYF | TGTGCCAGCAGCTTAGGAGGGGGCGGCACAGATACGCAGTATTTT
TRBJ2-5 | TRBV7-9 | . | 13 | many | CASTPAGQETQYF | TGTGCCAGCACCCCGGCAGGCCAAGAGACCCAGTACTTC
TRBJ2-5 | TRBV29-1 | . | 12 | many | CSVGWEKETQYF | TGCAGCGTTGGTTGGGAGAAAGAGACCCAGTACTTC
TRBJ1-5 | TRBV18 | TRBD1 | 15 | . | CASSPQQGMGQPQHF | TGTGCCAGCTCACCACAACAGGGGATGGGTCAGCCCCAGCATTTT
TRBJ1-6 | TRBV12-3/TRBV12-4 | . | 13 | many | CASSGVDNSPLHF | TGTGCCAGCAGTGGTGTGGACAATTCACCCCTCCACTTT
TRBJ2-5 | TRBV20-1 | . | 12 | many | CSAVFGEETQYF | TGCAGTGCTGTCTTTGGGGAAGAGACCCAGTACTTC
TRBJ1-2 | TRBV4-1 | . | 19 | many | CASSQPLATSSRIGYGYTF | TGCGCCAGCAGCCAACCCCTAGCGACAAGTTCTAGGATAGGCTATGGCTACACCTTC
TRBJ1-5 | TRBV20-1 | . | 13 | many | CSALRGSNQPQHF | TGCAGTGCTCTCCGTGGTAGCAATCAGCCCCAGCATTTT
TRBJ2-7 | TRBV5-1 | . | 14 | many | CASSLTGSSYEQYF | TGCGCCAGCAGCTTAACAGGCAGCTCCTACGAGCAGTACTTC
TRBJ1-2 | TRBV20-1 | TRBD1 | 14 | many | CSARVQDRGYGYTF | TGCAGTGCTAGAGTACAGGACAGGGGATATGGCTACACCTTC
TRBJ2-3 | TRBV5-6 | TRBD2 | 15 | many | CASSLVQRGIYTQYF | TGTGCCAGCAGCTTGGTCCAGCGGGGGATTTATACGCAGTATTTT
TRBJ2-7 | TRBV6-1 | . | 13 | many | CASSESPSYEQYF | TGTGCCAGCAGTGAATCGCCCTCCTACGAGCAGTACTTC
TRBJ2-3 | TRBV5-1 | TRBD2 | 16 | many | CASALGLAGRRDTQYF | TGCGCCAGCGCCCTCGGACTAGCGGGGCGGCGGGATACGCAGTATTTT
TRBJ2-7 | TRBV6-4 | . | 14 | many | CASSDSPRPYEQYF | TGTGCCAGCAGTGACAGCCCTAGGCCCTACGAGCAGTACTTC
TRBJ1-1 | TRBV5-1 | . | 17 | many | CASSLRGRGVGNTEAFF | TGCGCCAGCAGCTTGAGGGGCAGGGGAGTGGGGAACACTGAAGCTTTCTTT
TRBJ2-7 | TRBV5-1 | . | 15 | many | CASSVQGGPGYEQYF | TGCGCCAGCAGCGTTCAAGGGGGTCCAGGCTACGAGCAGTACTTC
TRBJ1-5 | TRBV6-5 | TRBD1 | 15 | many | CASRPGGQGYQPQHF | TGTGCCAGCAGGCCTGGGGGACAGGGATATCAGCCCCAGCATTTT
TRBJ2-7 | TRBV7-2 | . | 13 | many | CASSRPQNYEQYF | TGTGCCAGCTCACGTCCACAGAACTACGAGCAGTACTTC
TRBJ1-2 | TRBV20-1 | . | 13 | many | CSARASASGGYTF | TGCAGTGCTAGGGCTTCTGCCTCTGGTGGCTACACCTTC
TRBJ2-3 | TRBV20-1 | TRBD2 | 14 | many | CSASKRGPPDTQYF | TGCAGTGCTAGCAAGCGGGGCCCGCCGGATACGCAGTATTTT